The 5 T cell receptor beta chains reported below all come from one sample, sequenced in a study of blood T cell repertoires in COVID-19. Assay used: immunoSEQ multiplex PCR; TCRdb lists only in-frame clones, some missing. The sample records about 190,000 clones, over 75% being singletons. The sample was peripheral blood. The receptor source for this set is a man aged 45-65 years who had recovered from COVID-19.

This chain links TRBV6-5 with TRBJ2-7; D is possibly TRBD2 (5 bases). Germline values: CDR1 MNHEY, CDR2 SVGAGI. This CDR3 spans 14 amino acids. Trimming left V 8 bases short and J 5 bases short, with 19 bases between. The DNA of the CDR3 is TGTGCCAGCCGAATGATCACAGACGGGGACGAGCAGTACTTC. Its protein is CASRMITDGDEQYF.

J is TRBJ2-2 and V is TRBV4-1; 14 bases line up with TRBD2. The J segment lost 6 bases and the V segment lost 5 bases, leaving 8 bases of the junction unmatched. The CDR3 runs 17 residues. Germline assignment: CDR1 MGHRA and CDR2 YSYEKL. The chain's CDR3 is CASSFRTSGRIPGELFF. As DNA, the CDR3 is TGCGCCAGCAGCTTCCGGACTAGCGGGAGGATTCCCGGGGAGCTGTTTTTT.

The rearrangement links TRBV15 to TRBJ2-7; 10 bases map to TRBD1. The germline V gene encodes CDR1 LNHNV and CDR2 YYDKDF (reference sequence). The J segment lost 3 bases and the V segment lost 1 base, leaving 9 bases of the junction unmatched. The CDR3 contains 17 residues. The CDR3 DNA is TGTGCCACCAGCAGAGCTCTGCCGGGACAGGGGATCTACGAGCAGTACTTC. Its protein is CATSRALPGQGIYEQYF.

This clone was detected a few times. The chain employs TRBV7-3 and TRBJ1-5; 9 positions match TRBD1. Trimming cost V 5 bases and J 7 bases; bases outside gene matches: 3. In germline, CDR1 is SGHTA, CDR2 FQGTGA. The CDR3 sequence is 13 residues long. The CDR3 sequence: CASSQDRGQPQHF. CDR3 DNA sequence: TGTGCCAGCAGCCAGGACAGGGGCCAGCCCCAGCATTTT.

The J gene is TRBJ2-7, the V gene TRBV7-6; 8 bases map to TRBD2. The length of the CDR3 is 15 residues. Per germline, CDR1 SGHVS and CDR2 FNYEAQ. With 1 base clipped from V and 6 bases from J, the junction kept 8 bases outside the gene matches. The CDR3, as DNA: TGTGCCAGCAGCTTAGGAAGCGGGAGAGTTCGCGAGCAGTACTTC. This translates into CASSLGSGRVREQYF.